These 29 T cell receptor beta chains came from one sample sequenced in a study of tumor-infiltrating lymphocytes in primary liver carcinoma. Starting material of 400 to 600 ng total RNA yielded TCR beta cDNA via a constant-region primer. Sequencing libraries for TCR beta derived from three nested multiplex PCR rounds that used slightly modified ARM-PCR. Forward primers for TRBV1-TRBV30 and a C-beta reverse primer served the first two PCR rounds, at around 9 cycles each. Via MiXCR, TCRdb re-called the multiplex PCR reads, giving one row per CDR3 protein. The sample includes about 22,000 distinct CDR3 sequences, 80% seen only once; the top ten take 35%. Co-extraction yielded RNA and DNA from roughly 21-30 mg of unsorted bulk tissue. Material for sequencing was liver tumor tissue from sampling region 2. Subset defined: tumor region T2, inferior pole. The receptors originated from a woman in her 30s with primary liver carcinoma and hepatitis B virus infection.

Relative to its sample, this clonotype is medium-sized. The chain couples TRBV5-4 to TRBJ2-1; 7 positions agree with TRBD2. Germline CDR1 is SGHNT and CDR2 is YYREEE (reference sequence). The J segment lost 2 bases and the V segment lost 7 bases, leaving 9 bases of the junction unmatched. This CDR3 is built from 15 residues. The CDR3 sequence is CASAGGLDAYNEQFF. DNA of the CDR3: TGTGCCAGCGCGGGCGGACTAGACGCCTACAATGAGCAGTTCTTC.

As to this clonotype: At one of its ends the junction is not consistent with the germline gene, which may arise from a read error. The chain employs TRBV24-1 and TRBJ2-1; D uncertain. The CDR3 covers 13 residues. Germline assignment: CDR1 KGHDR and CDR2 SFDVKD. CDR3 nucleotides: TGTGCCACCAGCGATCCCGACTTTAGTGAGCAGCTCTTC. Amino acids: CATSDPDFSEQLF.

The chain has TRBV28 and TRBJ2-7; the D is unclear. Germline V gene lookup returns CDR1 MDHEN and CDR2 SYDVKM. V was shortened by 3 bases and J by 8 bases, with 8 bases between the two germline ends. CDR3 length equals 11 residues. As DNA, the CDR3 is TGTGCCAGCAGTTTCCGATTGAAGCAGTACTTC. The encoded protein is CASSFRLKQYF.

As for this clonotype: Mismatch with germline at one junction end may stem from a read error. The chain couples TRBV19 to TRBJ1-5; D gene unclear. CDR1 is LNHDA and CDR2 is SQIVND in the germline V gene (reference sequence). This CDR3 contains 14 residues. The CDR3 DNA follows: TGTGCCAGTAGTGATCTGGGATTAGGCCAGCCCCATCATTTT. This sequence encodes CASSDLGLGQPHHF.

The CDR3 spells CASSLSASPEQYF. The CDR3 DNA is TGTGCCAGTAGTTTAAGCGCTTCCCCCGAGCAGTACTTC. J is TRBJ2-7 and V is TRBV11-2; the D is unclear. This CDR3 has 13 amino acids. The germline CDR1 and CDR2 sequences are SGHAT and FQNNGV. Between the trimmed V and J ends, which lost 9 bases and 6 bases, there was a span of 18 bases.

The chain employs TRBV28 and TRBJ1-1; unclear D gene. V lost 3 bases and J 8 bases, leaving 7 bases between the germline ends. Germline CDR1 MDHEN, CDR2 SYDVKM. The CDR3 sequence is 11 residues long. The CDR3 bases are TGTGCCAGCAGTTTCAGTCGGGAAGCTTTCTTT. Protein product: CASSFSREAFF.

The chain links TRBV7-2 to TRBJ2-5, with a tentative D call TRBD2 (6 bases). Looked up from germline, CDR1 is SGHTA and CDR2 is FQGNSA. CDR3 length: 15 amino acids. V gave up 0 bases and J gave up 13 bases, with 21 bases separating them. CDR3 nucleotides: TGTGCCAGCAGCTTAGCGATGGGGGGTTTCGAGGCCCGGTACTTC. Amino acid sequence: CASSLAMGGFEARYF.

This clonotype has only a few counts. The rearrangement uses TRBV5-4 and TRBJ2-1, with D unclear. V was trimmed by 7 bases and J by 3 bases, leaving 11 bases between them. The length of the CDR3 is 13 residues. CDR1 and CDR2 (germline): SGHNT, YYREEE (reference sequence). The CDR3 sequence is CASRLVSYNEQFF. CDR3 nucleotides: TGTGCCAGCCGACTGGTGAGCTACAATGAGCAGTTCTTC.

As regards this clonotype: Compared with germline, one end of the junction differs, possibly owing to a read error. This chain links TRBV11-1 with TRBJ2-4, with 8 bases matching TRBD1. The CDR3 spans 15 residues. Germline V gives CDR1 SGHAT, CDR2 FQDESV (reference sequence). As DNA, the CDR3 is TGTGTCAGCAGCTTAGCCGGGACAGGTTTTAGCATTCAGTACTTC. This gives the protein CVSSLAGTGFSIQYF.

This clonotype was seen a handful of times. The chain joins TRBV6-6 to TRBJ2-2; D gene uncertain. The V gene's germline CDR1 is MNHNY and CDR2 SVGAGI (reference sequence). Trimming stripped 7 bases from V and 6 bases from J, with 9 bases between. The CDR3 has 12 residues. In DNA, the CDR3 is TGTGCCAGCAATTATCGCTCCGGGGAGCTGTTTTTT. This encodes CASNYRSGELFF.

As concerns this clonotype: An end of the junction does not agree with germline; a read error may underlie this. This chain connects TRBV6-6 to TRBJ1-1; unclear D gene. This CDR3 comprises 14 residues. Germline V CDR1 and CDR2: MNHNY, SVGAGI (reference sequence). CDR3: CTSSPATRITEAFF. CDR3 bases: TGTACCAGCAGTCCGGCGACACGCATCACTGAAGCTTTCTTT.

Ten or more counts support this clonotype. At one boundary the junction diverges from the germline segment, which might be a read error. The V gene is TRBV12-3 or TRBV12-4, the J gene TRBJ2-1, with 8 positions matching TRBD1. The length of the CDR3 is 14 residues. The DNA for the CDR3 is TGTGCCAGCAGTTTGGCAGGGGGCTTCGATAAGCAATTCTTC. It codes for CASSLAGGFDKQFF.

Regarding this clonotype: The final CDR3 position lacks the conserved phenylalanine or tryptophan, pointing to a likely read error. This chain links TRBV12-3 or TRBV12-4 with TRBJ2-3; D gene ambiguous. The CDR3 consists of 15 residues. In DNA, the CDR3 is TGTGCCATCAGTTTTCCCTCTCCTAGCACAGATACGCAGTATTCT. It encodes CAISFPSPSTDTQYS.

This clonotype was found once. No conserved phenylalanine or tryptophan is present at the end of the CDR3, so a read error is the likely explanation. Because the CDR3's place on the DNA is in doubt, the DNA is left out and the CDR3 is given as listed by TCRdb. This CDR3 reads CASRERSAPLSHLHL. This chain connects TRBV6-5 to TRBJ1-6. The germline V gene encodes CDR1 MNHEY and CDR2 SVGAGI. Inclusive of both ends, the CDR3 amounts to 15 amino acids.

This clonotype was detected only once. One junction end does not reproduce the germline sequence, and a read error may be involved. The chain joins TRBV11-3 to TRBJ2-5, with unresolved D. The CDR3 is made up of 18 amino acids. Germline CDR1 SGHNT, CDR2 YENEEA. The DNA of the CDR3 is TGTGCCAGCAGTCCTAGTTCATTAGCAGGAGTTAACGGAGAGACCCAGTGCTTC. Residues: CASSPSSLAGVNGETQCF.

This clonotype was detected many times. V is TRBV12-3 or TRBV12-4 and J is TRBJ2-7; D may be TRBD2 (5 bases). This CDR3 spans 14 amino acids. Trimming removed 2 bases at V and 7 bases at J, with 15 bases between. The CDR3 region has the DNA TGTGCCAGCAGTTTACATGGAGAGGGCAAGGAGCAGTACTTC. Residues: CASSLHGEGKEQYF.

This clonotype was recorded at least ten times. The chain combines TRBV28 with TRBJ2-7; weak D call: TRBD2 (6 bases). The germline V gene encodes CDR1 MDHEN and CDR2 SYDVKM. The CDR3 is made up of 16 amino acids. The V and J ends lost 7 bases and 1 base respectively, with 20 bases between them. CDR3 residues: CASNSKPCGVSYEQYF. The CDR3 region has the DNA TGTGCCAGCAATTCAAAGCCTTGCGGGGTATCCTACGAGCAGTACTTC.

This clonotype occurred many times. The genes are TRBV5-4 and TRBJ2-7; unclear D gene. Trimming pared 0 bases from V and 6 bases from J, leaving 7 bases between. Germline lookup yields CDR1 SGHNT and CDR2 YYREEE (reference sequence). CDR3 length: 12 residues. The CDR3 DNA reads TGTGCCAGCAGCTTGGAGTTTCGCGAGCAGTACTTC. Its protein product is CASSLEFREQYF.

As concerns this clonotype: This sequence may be a read error, since a much larger clone differs from it by one base. The CDR3 region has the DNA TGCGGCGTTGGAGCTTTGGGCCAAAGGGGTGAAACTTTCTTT. It specifies CGVGALGQRGETFF. This sequence joins TRBV29-1 and TRBJ1-1; D possibly corresponds to TRBD1 (5 bases). The CDR3 contains 14 residues. Germline assignment: CDR1 SQVTM and CDR2 ANQGSEA. Supplemented by reference TRBV29-1 and TRBJ1-1, the full variable domain reads SAVISQKPSRDICQRGTSLTIQCQVDSQVTMMFWYRQQPGQSLTLIATANQGSEATYESGFVIDKFPISRPNLTFSTLTVSNMSPEDSSIYLCGVGALGQRGETFFGQGTRLTVV.

A remark on this clonotype: The germline gene is not matched at one end of the junction; a read error may be the cause. This sequence joins TRBV6-5 and TRBJ2-6; tentatively, D is TRBD2 (6 bases). The CDR3 runs to 16 residues. Germline CDR1 MNHEY, CDR2 SVGAGI. CDR3 sequence reads: CASSYSPGAGANIPSF. CDR3 DNA sequence: TGTGCCAGCAGTTACTCCCCGGGAGCTGGGGCCAACATCCCGAGTTTC.

Turning to this clonotype: Compared with germline, one end of the junction differs, possibly owing to a read error. The chain has TRBV12-3 or TRBV12-4 and TRBJ2-7; 10 bases align to TRBD2. The CDR3 is 14 residues long. The CDR3 protein is CASILGASGSPLSF. CDR3 coding DNA: TGTGCCAGCATTTTAGGAGCTAGCGGGAGCCCGTTATCATTC.

In this sample, this clonotype turned up a few times. This may be a read error: a much more frequent sequence differs by one nucleotide. This chain joins TRBV12-3 or TRBV12-4 and TRBJ1-1; TRBD1 matches 8 bases. The CDR3 covers 14 residues. Written as DNA, the CDR3 is TGTGGCAGCAGTTTGCGGCAGGGGGCCTCTGAAGCTTTCTTT. Translation gives CGSSLRQGASEAFF.

Concerning this clonotype: The junction differs from germline at one of its ends, possibly a read error. The CDR3 region is CASSLRRTSGRAGKSGGLFF. CDR3 DNA sequence: TGTGCCAGCAGCTTACGCCGGACTAGCGGGAGGGCCGGAAAGAGCGGGGGGCTGTTCTTT. This chain connects TRBV11-3 to TRBJ2-2; TRBD2 agrees at 15 bases. The length of the CDR3 is 20 residues. In germline, CDR1 is SGHNT, CDR2 YENEEA.

The V call is TRBV6-5, the J call TRBJ2-5; D gene unclear. Trimming took off 9 bases at V and 7 bases at J, with 18 bases between the two ends. CDR3 length: 13 amino acids. Germline-derived CDR1 and CDR2 are MNHEY and SVGAGI. Here the CDR3 DNA reads TGTGCCAGTAGTACTGACAAGTGGCTGACCCAGTACTTC. It specifies CASSTDKWLTQYF.

The V call is TRBV6-5, the J call TRBJ1-2; 7 nucleotides line up with TRBD1. Germline V lookup: CDR1 MNHEY, CDR2 SVGAGI. This CDR3 spans 14 amino acids. Unmatched junction bases numbered 17, after V lost 11 bases and J lost 8 bases. Here the CDR3 reads CAGNYNGQDSGYTF. The CDR3 DNA sequence: TGTGCCGGCAATTATAACGGACAGGACAGCGGCTACACCTTC.

In regard to this clonotype: At one end, the junction sequence differs from germline, possibly due to a read error. The rearrangement links TRBV11-2 to TRBJ2-3; D not resolved. This CDR3 spans 15 amino acids. Germline V gives CDR1 SGHAT, CDR2 FQNNGV. CDR3 in amino acids: CASSLVVRCTDTQYF. The DNA for the CDR3 is TGTGCCAGCAGCTTAGTAGTGAGATGCACAGATACGCAGTACTTT.

Concerning this clonotype: The junction differs from germline at one of its ends, possibly a read error. The V and J genes are TRBV6-6 and TRBJ2-3; D call uncertain. CDR1 MNHNY and CDR2 SVGAGI come from the germline V gene (reference sequence). The CDR3 covers 17 residues. The chain's CDR3 is CASSYQTGPQCTDTQYF. DNA for the CDR3: TGTGCCAGCAGTTACCAGACCGGACCTCAATGCACAGATACTCAGTATTTT.

As regards this clonotype: One junction end disagrees with the germline gene, perhaps due to a read error. V usage is TRBV4-3 and J usage is TRBJ2-7, with 8 positions matching TRBD2. This CDR3 spans 15 amino acids. Germline CDR1 LGHNA, CDR2 YSLEER. The chain's CDR3 is CASSQDQWTEREQYF. The CDR3, as DNA: TGCGCCAGCAGCCAAGATCAATGGACAGAGCGGGAGCAATACTTC.

The chain has TRBV10-3 and TRBJ2-1; a possible D gene is TRBD2 (5 bases). The CDR3 totals 14 residues. Germline CDR1 and CDR2: ENHRY and SYGVKD. Deletions cut 5 bases from V and 16 bases from J, with 24 bases between. The CDR3, as DNA: TGTGCCATCAGTCCCACGGCGACCCGGGATCAGCGATTCTTC. Amino acids: CAISPTATRDQRFF.